These 13 T cell receptor beta chains were sequenced from one sample in a study of T cells in Graves' hyperthyroidism and ophthalmopathy. Using RNA transcripts as the source, TCR beta CDR3 regions were amplified. A set of HTBI primers served as the primers for a first-round RT-PCR of the TCR CDR3. MiXCR was run by TCRdb on the multiplex PCR reads, yielding one entry per CDR3 protein. Of about 700,000 distinct CDR3 sequences listed, just under 45% were seen once; the top ten hold less than 9.5%. Sequencing was done on a sample of peripheral blood or thyroid tissue (not recorded which). These receptors were collected from an adult man with Graves' disease, either hyperthyroidism or ophthalmopathy (not recorded which).

This chain joins TRBV12-3 or TRBV12-4 and TRBJ1-1; a weak D match, TRBD1 (5 bases). There are 15 residues in the CDR3. Deletions cut 4 bases from V and 1 base from J, with 13 bases between. The CDR3 DNA is TGTGCCAGCAGTTCCGTGGCAGGGTGGAACACTGAAGCTTTCTTT. Translated, it gives CASSSVAGWNTEAFF.

The chain couples TRBV9 to TRBJ2-7, with 7 bases matching TRBD1. CDR1 is SGDLS and CDR2 is YYNGEE in the germline V gene. The CDR3 is made up of 16 amino acids. With 4 bases clipped from V and 3 bases from J, the junction kept 13 bases outside the gene matches. Here the CDR3 reads CASSLDTGTAYYEQYF. The CDR3 DNA is TGTGCCAGCAGCTTGGATACCGGGACAGCATACTACGAGCAGTACTTC. Full variable domain (rest looked up from reference TRBV9 and TRBJ2-7): DSGVTQTPKHLITATGQRVTLRCSPRSGDLSVYWYQQSLDQGLQFLIQYYNGEERAKGNILERFSAQQFPDLHSELNLSSLELGDSALYFCASSLDTGTAYYEQYFGPGTRLTVT.

At least ten counts were recorded for this clonotype. The CDR3 DNA reads as TGTGCCAGCAGCCGTTTTGAAGCTTTCTTT. Its protein product is CASSRFEAFF. This sequence joins TRBV7-9 and TRBJ1-1; D is undetermined. The V end was cut by 5 bases, the J end by 7 bases, with 5 bases between. This CDR3 is built from 10 residues. Germline values: CDR1 SEHNR, CDR2 FQNEAQ (reference sequence).

The rearrangement uses TRBV7-8 and TRBJ2-2; D is uncertain. Germline-derived CDR1 and CDR2 are SGHVS and FQNEAQ. Trimming took off 1 base at V and 6 bases at J, with 9 bases between the two ends. This CDR3 is built from 14 residues. The CDR3, as DNA: TGTGCCAGCAGCTTAGTTGGAAACTCCGGGGAGCTGTTTTTT. Its translation: CASSLVGNSGELFF.

This chain uses TRBV5-6 with TRBJ1-2; tentative D call: TRBD1 (5 bases). This CDR3 has 13 amino acids. Trimming took off 0 bases at V and 7 bases at J, with 10 bases between the two ends. From germline, CDR1 is SGHDT and CDR2 YYEEEE. In DNA, the CDR3 is TGTGCCAGCAGCTTGGGGGACTTGTCTGGCTACACCTTC. Residues: CASSLGDLSGYTF.

This clonotype was counted a few times. The V call is TRBV11-2, the J call TRBJ1-6; a weak D match, TRBD1 (6 bases). V lost 0 bases to trimming and J lost 4 bases, with 10 bases between them. There are 16 residues in the CDR3. Per the germline V gene, CDR1 is SGHAT and CDR2 is FQNNGV. CDR3 loop: CASSLDLQGYNSPLHF. In DNA form, the CDR3 reads TGTGCCAGCAGCTTAGATCTGCAGGGGTATAATTCACCCCTCCACTTT.

The sample holds many counts of this clonotype. V and J are TRBV10-2 and TRBJ1-5; no definite D call. The CDR3 is 15 residues long. The V gene's germline CDR1 is WSHSY and CDR2 SAAADI. Trimming shortened V by 5 bases and J by 0 bases, and 11 bases separated the two germline ends. The CDR3 region has the DNA TGCGCCAGCAGTCTGTCGAGATATAGCAATCAGCCCCAGCATTTT. Translation: CASSLSRYSNQPQHF.

This clonotype was observed a few times. The chain carries TRBV6-5 and TRBJ1-6; 9 nucleotides align to TRBD1. The CDR3 loop spans 13 amino acids. CDR1 and CDR2 from the germline V gene are MNHEY and SVGAGI. With V trimmed by 4 bases and J by 9 bases, 1 base remained unmatched. In nucleotides, the CDR3 is TGTGCCAGCAGTTCGACAGGGGGTTCACCCCTCCACTTT. Protein: CASSSTGGSPLHF.

This chain joins TRBV2 and TRBJ1-2; D is uncertain. Trimming cost V 7 bases and J 7 bases, with 19 bases left between them. The CDR3 contains 14 residues. Germline V gene sequence: CDR1 SNHLY, CDR2 FYNNEI. The CDR3 here is CASTLLGGRAGYTF. CDR3 nucleotide sequence: TGTGCCAGCACCTTACTAGGAGGGCGGGCTGGCTACACCTTC.

Regarding this clonotype: One junction end disagrees with the germline gene, perhaps due to a read error. V usage is TRBV10-3 and J usage is TRBJ2-6, with D possibly TRBD2 on 5 matching bases. The CDR3 extends over 12 amino acids. CDR1 and CDR2 from the germline V gene are ENHRY and SYGVKD. The CDR3 here is CATGEVEEDEAF. The CDR3 DNA follows: TGTGCCACCGGCGAGGTGGAGGAGGATGAAGCTTTC.

This clonotype was counted ten times or more. This chain links TRBV24-1 with TRBJ2-7, with D possibly being TRBD1 (6 bases). Trimming left V 3 bases short and J 5 bases short, with 10 bases between. Per germline, CDR1 KGHDR and CDR2 SFDVKD. CDR3 length equals 13 residues. In DNA form, the CDR3 reads TGTGCCACCAGTGATAGGGGGATCCACGAGCAGTACTTC. As protein: CATSDRGIHEQYF.

The chain links TRBV19 to TRBJ2-7; a weak D match, TRBD2 (6 bases). CDR3 length equals 13 residues. The germline gives CDR1 LNHDA, CDR2 SQIVND (reference sequence). The V end was cut by 6 bases, the J end by 7 bases, with 16 bases between. The CDR3 is CASRPGVGREQYF. The CDR3 DNA follows: TGTGCCAGTAGGCCGGGGGTAGGGCGAGAGCAGTACTTC.

This clonotype was observed many times. The chain has TRBV7-3 and TRBJ2-5; TRBD1 agrees at 7 bases. CDR1 and CDR2 from the germline V gene are SGHTA and FQGTGA. V lost 0 bases to trimming and J lost 4 bases; unmatched junction nucleotides: 2. The CDR3 has 14 residues. The CDR3 region is CASSLTGGRETQYF. CDR3 in DNA: TGTGCCAGCAGCTTAACAGGGGGCAGAGAGACCCAGTACTTC.